A selection of T cell receptor beta chains follows, all from one sample in a study of T cell repertoires in cytomegalovirus infection. TCRdb fed the reads into MiXCR, producing one record per CDR3 protein. The sample comprises 400,000 or so distinct CDR3 sequences, about a sixth of which are singletons, and around 8.6% rests with the top ten. The specimen was PBMCs. The origin of the receptors is a human donor in good health (CMV status not recorded). Some clones in this sample may be carry-over from other donors' samples. Each CDR3 is given without its conserved first and last residue. Size tells how often a clone was seen (once, few, many) or the class of an expanded clone, and some rows leave it out.

TRBV18 | few | ASSPSSGENTEAF
TRBV7-2 | many | ASSPDPTGQETQY
TRBV4-2 | few | ASSRPGHKGNTIY
TRBV7-8 | many | ASSLVGDTIY
TRBV7-2 | few | ASSPNSFDEQF
TRBV25-1 | - | ASSREGGGTEAF
TRBV2 | many | ASKDDTTDTQY
TRBV19 | - | ASSTGTSLREQF
TRBV7-8 | many | ASSLYRETEAF
TRBV7-9 | - | ASSSFDNLNTEAF
TRBV7-6 | many | ASSSGPGQTYEQY
TRBV10-3 | few | ASGIQASGYGYT
TRBV20-1 | - | SARDPQGNQPQH
TRBV12-3/TRBV12-4 | many | ASRPNTGTPNTGELF
TRBV7-2 | - | ASSSVAGRTDTQY
TRBV7-2 | many | ASSRTGQNNQPQH
TRBV15 | few | ATSREQAVEADTQY
TRBV7-2 | few | ASSPRVAWGDTQY
TRBV14 | - | ASSPQGAGEADTQY
TRBV10-3 | - | AISESGQGTFYEQY
TRBV7-9 | few | ASSFSRFPFTDEQF
TRBV7-6 | few | ASSLDSRVQPQH
TRBV19 | - | ASSPRGEGYYGYT
TRBV6-5 | many | ASSYSPRVGTEAF
TRBV2 | - | ASSELGQTYNEQF
TRBV7-9 | - | ASSPSGASTDTQY
TRBV7-2 | many | ASSLARKYGYT